This TCR beta chain was found in a study of blood T cell repertoires in COVID-19. Profiling relied on immunoSEQ multiplex PCR, and the TCRdb table lists in-frame clones only, not all of them. In the table there are approximately 76,000 clones, over 65% of which are singletons. V lost 2 bases, J lost 5 bases, and 13 bases stayed unmatched. CDR1 SGHNT and CDR2 YYREEE come from the germline V gene (reference sequence). The CDR3 contains 18 residues. The rearrangement joins TRBV5-4 to TRBJ2-6, with TRBD2 matching 7 bases. The TCR comes from a woman aged 70-85 years with acute or convalescent COVID-19. The sequenced sample consisted of peripheral blood. CDR3 protein: CASSFKEGGSTRANVLTF. The CDR3, as DNA: TGTGCCAGCAGCTTCAAAGAGGGCGGGAGCACGAGGGCCAACGTCCTGACTTTC.